The 10 T cell receptor beta chains below were found in one sample sequenced in a study of Graves' ophthalmopathy and Graves' hyperthyroidism. The study amplified TCR beta CDR3 regions using RNA transcripts. The authors performed first-round RT-PCR with HTBI primers and then a second-round multiplex PCR. TCRdb re-derived calls from the multiplex PCR reads in MiXCR, one entry per CDR3 protein. In the table there are about 150,000 distinct CDR3 sequences, around two fifths of which are singletons. Source material: peripheral blood. All receptors derive from a middle-aged woman with Graves' ophthalmopathy.

V gene TRBV27 combines with J gene TRBJ1-2; the D gene is possibly TRBD1 (5 bases). The CDR3 loop spans 15 amino acids. V was pared by 5 bases and J by 4 bases, with 17 bases between. CDR1 and CDR2 from the germline V gene are MNHEY and SMNVEV (reference sequence). Here the CDR3 DNA reads TGTGCCAGCAGTCGAAAGACAGAGGGGTCCTATGGCTACACCTTC. It specifies CASSRKTEGSYGYTF.

Concerning this clonotype: The germline gene is not matched at one end of the junction; a read error may be the cause. The chain links TRBV2 to TRBJ2-5, with D perhaps matching TRBD1 (6 bases). Germline V gene sequence: CDR1 SNHLY, CDR2 FYNNEI. CDR3 length equals 16 residues. CDR3 nucleotides: TGTGCCAACAGTGAAGGGGAACAGGGATTTCGGGAGACCCAGTACTTC. Protein sequence: CANSEGEQGFRETQYF.

This clonotype has ten or more counts. This chain's CDR3 is CASSAWTGNTEAFF. CDR3 DNA: TGTGCCAGCAGTGCATGGACGGGGAACACTGAAGCTTTCTTT. The chain couples TRBV6-2 or TRBV6-3 to TRBJ1-1; D call uncertain. The V gene lost 5 bases and the J gene lost 1 base, with 11 bases spanning the gap. CDR1 and CDR2 from the germline V gene are MNHEY and SVGEGT. The length of the CDR3 is 14 residues.

The chain is built from TRBV20-1 and TRBJ2-5; TRBD2 matches at 10 bases. CDR3 size: 12 residues. After removal of 5 bases from V and 4 bases from J, the junction contained 1 base not matched to a gene. Germline lookup yields CDR1 DFQATT and CDR2 SNEGSKA (reference sequence). The chain's CDR3 is CSAWTSGETQYF. The CDR3 DNA is TGCAGTGCTTGGACTAGCGGAGAGACCCAGTACTTC.

This sequence joins TRBV6-2 or TRBV6-3 and TRBJ1-5; possible D gene TRBD1, 5 bases. The germline V gene encodes CDR1 MNHEY and CDR2 SVGEGT. CDR3 length equals 14 residues. The V and J ends lost 4 bases and 4 bases respectively, with 11 bases between them. The CDR3 protein is CASSSGTENQPQHF. As DNA, the CDR3 is TGTGCCAGCAGTTCCGGGACGGAGAATCAGCCCCAGCATTTT.

At least ten counts were recorded for this clonotype. The chain uses TRBV28 and TRBJ2-7; 9 bases map to TRBD2. In germline, CDR1 is MDHEN, CDR2 SYDVKM. There are 18 residues in the CDR3. J lost 4 bases, V lost 3 bases, and 16 bases had no gene match. The CDR3 reads CASSFSLGSGGSVYEQYF. DNA for the CDR3: TGTGCCAGCAGTTTTTCTTTGGGTAGCGGGGGCTCGGTTTACGAGCAGTACTTC. The variable domain in full, with the rest retrieved from reference TRBV28 and TRBJ2-7, is DVKVTQSSRYLVKRTGEKVFLECVQDMDHENMFWYRQDPGLGLRLIYFSYDVKMKEKGDIPEGYSVSREKKERFSLILESASTNQTSMYLCASSFSLGSGGSVYEQYFGPGTRLTVT.

This chain connects TRBV28 to TRBJ2-7; no definite D call. The CDR3 length is 16 residues. Germline CDR1 MDHEN, CDR2 SYDVKM. The V end lost 6 bases, the J end lost 3 bases, and 21 bases lay between the germline ends. CDR3 coding DNA: TGTGCCAGCAGCCCCCCCTCCAAAAGGCCCCTCTACGAGCAGTACTTC. Residues: CASSPPSKRPLYEQYF.

The sample holds many counts of this clonotype. The chain couples TRBV15 to TRBJ2-7, with D perhaps matching TRBD2 (6 bases). The CDR3 covers 16 residues. Trimming removed 0 bases from V and 1 base from J, with 13 bases in between. Germline CDR1 reads LNHNV; CDR2 reads YYDKDF (reference sequence). The chain's CDR3 is CATSRDRDLRSYEQYF. CDR3 nucleotides: TGTGCCACCAGCAGAGACCGGGACTTAAGGTCCTACGAGCAGTACTTC.

This clonotype was recorded at least ten times. The V gene is TRBV19, the J gene TRBJ1-1; unclear D gene. CDR1 LNHDA and CDR2 SQIVND come from the germline V gene (reference sequence). This CDR3 spans 14 amino acids. With 2 bases removed from V and 11 bases from J, the gap between germline ends came to 18 bases. This CDR3 reads CASSIQDDYPRAFF. The DNA for the CDR3 is TGTGCCAGTAGTATACAGGACGACTATCCGAGGGCTTTCTTT.

V usage is TRBV12-3 or TRBV12-4 and J usage is TRBJ1-2, with D maybe TRBD1 (6 bases). V shed 3 bases and J shed 2 bases, with 10 bases lying between them. This CDR3 has 14 amino acids. CDR3 nucleotides: TGTGCCAGCAGTTTTCGGGACAAGAACTATGGCTACACCTTC. Translated: CASSFRDKNYGYTF.